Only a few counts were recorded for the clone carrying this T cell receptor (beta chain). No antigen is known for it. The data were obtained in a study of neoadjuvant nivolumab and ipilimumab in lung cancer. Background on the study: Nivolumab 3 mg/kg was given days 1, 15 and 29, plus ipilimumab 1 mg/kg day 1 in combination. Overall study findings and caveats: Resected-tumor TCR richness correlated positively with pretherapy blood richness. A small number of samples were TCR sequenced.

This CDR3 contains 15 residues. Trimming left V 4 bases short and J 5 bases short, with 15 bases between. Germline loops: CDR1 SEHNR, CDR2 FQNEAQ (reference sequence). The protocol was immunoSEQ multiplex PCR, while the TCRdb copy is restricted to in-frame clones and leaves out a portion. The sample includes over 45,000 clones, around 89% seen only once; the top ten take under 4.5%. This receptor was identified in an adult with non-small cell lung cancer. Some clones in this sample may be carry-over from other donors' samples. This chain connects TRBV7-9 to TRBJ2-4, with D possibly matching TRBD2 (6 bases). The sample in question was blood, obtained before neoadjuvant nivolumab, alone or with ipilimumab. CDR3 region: CASSSTGTAQNIQYF. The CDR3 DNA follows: TGTGCCAGCAGCTCAACCGGGACTGCCCAAAACATTCAGTACTTC.